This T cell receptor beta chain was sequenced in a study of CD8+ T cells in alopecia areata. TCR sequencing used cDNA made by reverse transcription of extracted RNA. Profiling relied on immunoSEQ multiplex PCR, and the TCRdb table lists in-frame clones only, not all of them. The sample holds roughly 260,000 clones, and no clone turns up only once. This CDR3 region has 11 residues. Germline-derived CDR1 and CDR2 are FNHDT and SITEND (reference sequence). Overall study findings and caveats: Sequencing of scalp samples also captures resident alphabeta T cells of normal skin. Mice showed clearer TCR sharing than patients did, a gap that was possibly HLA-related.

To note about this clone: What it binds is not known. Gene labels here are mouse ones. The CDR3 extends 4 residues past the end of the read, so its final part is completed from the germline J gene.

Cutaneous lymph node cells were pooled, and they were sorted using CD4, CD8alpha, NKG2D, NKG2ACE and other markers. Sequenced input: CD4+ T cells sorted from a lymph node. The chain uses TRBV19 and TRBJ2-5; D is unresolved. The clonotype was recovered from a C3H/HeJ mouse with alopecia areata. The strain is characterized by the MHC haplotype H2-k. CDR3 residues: CASSFKDTQYF. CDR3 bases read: TGTGCCAGCAGTTTCAAAGAC.